The 26 T cell receptor beta chains listed next were all sequenced from one sample in a study of identical twins (dated by TCRdb to 2016 to 2017). Library preparation used 5' RACE. The instrument given in TCRdb is Illumina HiSeq 2000. TCRdb reanalyzed the raw reads on its own, using fastp at Q25 for trimming and MiXCR for clone calling, and kept in-frame beta chains. Every CDR3 protein is listed once, alongside the most common genes and DNA of its rows. Recorded for this sample are more than 1.5 million distinct CDR3 sequences; roughly 35% of them occurred a single time. The ten largest clones take up over 0.25% of the sample. Input material: cord blood. These receptor sequences come from a newborn girl in good health.

The J gene is TRBJ2-7, the V gene TRBV6-5; a weak D match, TRBD1 (6 bases). V dropped 6 bases and J dropped 9 bases, with 15 bases sitting between them. This CDR3 has 12 residues. CDR1 and CDR2 (germline): MNHEY, SVGAGI. CDR3: CASSSQGSGQYF. The CDR3, as DNA: TGTGCCAGCAGCTCGCAGGGGAGTGGGCAGTACTTC.

This clonotype was counted between two and nine times. J is TRBJ2-7 and V is TRBV28; D is tentatively TRBD1 or TRBD2 (5 bases each). This CDR3 contains 15 residues. Germline V gene data show CDR1 as MDHEN and CDR2 as SYDVKM. With 7 bases removed from V and 0 bases from J, the gap between germline ends came to 16 bases. The CDR3 sequence is CASTVGVASSYEQYF. The DNA of the CDR3 is TGTGCCAGCACCGTAGGGGTAGCGAGCTCCTACGAGCAGTACTTC.

The chain recombines TRBV5-4 with TRBJ2-1; 13 bases agree with TRBD2. CDR1 and CDR2 (germline): SGHNT, YYREEE (reference sequence). The CDR3 is 14 residues long. V shed 3 bases and J 8 bases; nucleotides not matched to a gene: 2. CDR3 in amino acids: CASSWTSGSDEQFF. CDR3 sequence (DNA): TGTGCCAGCAGCTGGACTAGCGGGAGCGATGAGCAGTTCTTC. The variable domain in full, completed from reference TRBV5-4 and TRBJ2-1, reads ETGVTQSPTHLIKTRGQQVTLRCSSQSGHNTVSWYQQALGQGPQFIFQYYREEENGRGNFPPRFSGLQFPNYSSELNVNALELDDSALYLCASSWTSGSDEQFFGPGTRLTVL.

This rearrangement joins TRBV12-3 or TRBV12-4 to TRBJ2-1; no clear D gene. This CDR3 has 16 amino acids. Trimming took off 3 bases at V and 2 bases at J, with 14 bases between the two ends. CDR3 DNA: TGTGCCAGCAGTTTGCGCGTGGGGTTGCCCTACAATGAGCAGTTCTTC. It translates to CASSLRVGLPYNEQFF.

V usage is TRBV20-1 and J usage is TRBJ2-7; 10 bases are shared with TRBD2. The germline CDR1 and CDR2 sequences are DFQATT and SNEGSKA (reference sequence). V lost 4 bases, J lost 2 bases, and 8 bases stayed unmatched. This CDR3 is 15 amino acids long. CDR3 region: CSAIRSGGPAYEQYF. In DNA form, the CDR3 reads TGCAGTGCTATTCGTAGCGGGGGGCCCGCCTACGAGCAGTACTTC.

This clonotype came up a few times. This chain uses TRBV20-1 with TRBJ2-3, with 8 bases identical to TRBD2. The CDR3 is made up of 16 amino acids. Germline CDR1 and CDR2: DFQATT and SNEGSKA (reference sequence). V lost 1 base to trimming and J lost 7 bases; unmatched junction nucleotides: 13. CDR3 DNA: TGCAGTGCTAGAGTCCAAAGCGGGGGACTCATGTATACGCAGTATTTT. It is translated as CSARVQSGGLMYTQYF.

The J gene is TRBJ2-1, the V gene TRBV6-2 or TRBV6-3, with 8 bases identical to TRBD2. CDR3 length: 15 residues. Unmatched junction bases numbered 11, after V lost 6 bases and J lost 7 bases. Germline V gene lookup returns CDR1 MNHEY and CDR2 SVGEGT. The CDR3: CASRELAARRNEQFF. In DNA form, the CDR3 reads TGTGCCAGCAGGGAACTAGCGGCCCGGCGGAATGAGCAGTTCTTC.

This chain links TRBV27 with TRBJ2-1; D not resolved. This CDR3 has 14 amino acids. Germline assignment: CDR1 MNHEY and CDR2 SMNVEV (reference sequence). Deletions cut 3 bases from V and 0 bases from J, with 6 bases between. The CDR3 loop reads CASSFGVSYNEQFF. Here the CDR3 DNA reads TGTGCCAGCAGTTTTGGGGTCTCCTACAATGAGCAGTTCTTC.

J is TRBJ2-4 and V is TRBV13; tentatively, D is TRBD1 (5 bases). The assigned J gene may be wrong: the sequence end matches TRBJ2-7 better. The CDR3 is 14 residues long. Looked up from germline, CDR1 is PRHDT and CDR2 is FYEKMQ (reference sequence). CDR3 protein: CASSTRTTTHEQYF. The CDR3 DNA sequence: TGTGCCAGCAGCACCAGGACAACTACCCACGAGCAGTACTTC.

This sequence joins TRBV2 and TRBJ2-5, with TRBD2 as a possible D gene (5 bases). Between the trimmed V and J ends, which lost 8 bases and 11 bases, there was a span of 18 bases. Looked up from germline, CDR1 is SNHLY and CDR2 is FYNNEI. The CDR3 extends over 12 amino acids. The CDR3 nucleotides read TGTGCCAGCGGGGAACGGGGAAATGAGCAGTACTTC. It codes for CASGERGNEQYF.

The chain has TRBV6-1 and TRBJ1-4; D is undetermined. Trimming pared 0 bases from V and 4 bases from J, leaving 3 bases between. CDR1 is MNHNS, CDR2 SASEGT, per germline. The length of the CDR3 is 13 residues. The CDR3 nucleotides read TGTGCCAGCAGTGAAGCTCGTAATGAAAAACTGTTTTTT. Encoded protein: CASSEARNEKLFF.

This clonotype was seen a few times. The rearrangement joins TRBV7-9 to TRBJ2-4, with a weak D call TRBD2 (6 bases). With 5 bases removed from V and 3 bases from J, the gap between germline ends came to 20 bases. The germline V gene encodes CDR1 SEHNR and CDR2 FQNEAQ (reference sequence). The CDR3 sequence is 17 residues long. CDR3 in amino acids: CASSPFFGGDHKNIQYF. The CDR3 coding sequence is TGTGCCAGCAGCCCATTTTTCGGAGGGGACCACAAAAACATTCAGTACTTC. The whole variable domain, filled in from reference TRBV7-9 and TRBJ2-4, reads DTGVSQNPRHKITKRGQNVTFRCDPISEHNRLYWYRQTLGQGPEFLTYFQNEAQLEKSRLLSDRFSAERPKGSFSTLEIQRTEQGDSAMYLCASSPFFGGDHKNIQYFGAGTRLSVL.

V gene TRBV4-2 combines with J gene TRBJ1-1, with a weak D call TRBD1 (6 bases). CDR3 length: 16 residues. The V end was cut by 2 bases, the J end by 5 bases, with 18 bases between. Germline loops: CDR1 LGHNA, CDR2 YNFKEQ. The CDR3 protein is CASSQPPRGAGTEAFF. CDR3 sequence (DNA): TGTGCCAGCAGCCAACCCCCTAGGGGGGCTGGAACTGAAGCTTTCTTT.

The rearrangement joins TRBV3-1 to TRBJ2-4, with 9 bases fitting TRBD1. The CDR3 is 14 residues long. CDR1 and CDR2 (germline): LGHDT, YNNKEL (reference sequence). J lost 5 bases, V lost 3 bases, and 2 bases had no gene match. DNA for the CDR3: TGTGCCAGCAGCCACGGGACAGGGCAAAACATTCAGTACTTC. This codes for CASSHGTGQNIQYF.

Only a few counts were recorded for this clonotype. The rearrangement joins TRBV13 to TRBJ2-6; the D is unclear. Germline V gene sequence: CDR1 PRHDT, CDR2 FYEKMQ (reference sequence). There are 14 residues in the CDR3. V was shortened by 5 bases and J by 0 bases, with 5 bases between the two germline ends. Here the CDR3 DNA reads TGTGCCAGCAGCCAGAGCTCTGGGGCCAACGTCCTGACTTTC. Its protein product is CASSQSSGANVLTF.

The chain links TRBV20-1 to TRBJ1-5; 7 bases are shared with TRBD1. Trimming took 3 bases from V and 4 from J; bases not matched to a gene: 9. The CDR3 contains 15 residues. Germline V gene data show CDR1 as DFQATT and CDR2 as SNEGSKA (reference sequence). The CDR3 protein is CSARRGQGLNQPQHF. The DNA for the CDR3 is TGCAGTGCTAGGAGGGGGCAGGGACTAAATCAGCCCCAGCATTTT.

This clonotype was seen more than once but under ten times. This chain uses TRBV21-1 with TRBJ1-2; the table's D call of TRBD1 was not tested on the DNA. TRBV21-1 is termed a pseudogene. The CDR3 covers 16 residues. This chain's CDR3 is CASSTLGQGLNYGYTF. CDR3 DNA: TGTGCCAGCAGCACCCTGGGACAAGGACTTAACTATGGCTACACCTTC.

The chain recombines TRBV3-1 with TRBJ2-3, with 8 positions matching TRBD2. Germline V gene lookup returns CDR1 LGHDT and CDR2 YNNKEL (reference sequence). Trimming took 1 base from V and 3 from J; bases not matched to a gene: 12. The CDR3 has 18 amino acids. CDR3 sequence (DNA): TGTGCCAGCAGCCAAGGGGTTAAGAAGGCGGGAGGAACAGATACGCAGTATTTT. Translation: CASSQGVKKAGGTDTQYF.

The chain combines TRBV2 with TRBJ1-4, with D hard to call. V was pared by 4 bases and J by 8 bases, with 8 bases between. Looked up from germline, CDR1 is SNHLY and CDR2 is FYNNEI. There are 12 residues in the CDR3. The CDR3, as DNA: TGTGCCAGCAGTGTCGGGGAGGAAAAACTGTTTTTT. The encoded protein is CASSVGEEKLFF.

With regard to this clonotype: A junction boundary mismatches the germline segment, possibly from a read error. The genes are TRBV13 and TRBJ2-3; 11 nucleotides match TRBD2. Germline V gene data show CDR1 as PRHDT and CDR2 as FYEKMQ (reference sequence). The CDR3 length is 16 residues. CDR3 in amino acids: CANSAELAGGTDTQYF. CDR3 DNA sequence: TGTGCCAACAGCGCCGAGCTAGCGGGAGGAACAGATACGCAGTATTTT. Using reference TRBV13 and TRBJ2-3 for the parts outside the CDR3, the full variable domain is AAGVIQSPRHLIKEKRETATLKCYPIPRHDTVYWYQQGPGQDPQFLISFYEKMQSDKGSIPDRFSAQQFSDYHSELNMSSLELGDSALYFCANSAELAGGTDTQYFGPGTRLTVL.

The chain is built from TRBV5-1 and TRBJ2-3; TRBD2 agrees at 8 bases. Germline CDR1 is SGHRS and CDR2 is YFSETQ. The CDR3 is made up of 17 amino acids. V lost 3 bases to trimming and J lost 3 bases; unmatched junction nucleotides: 12. The chain's CDR3 is CASSSGASGGPTDTQYF. In DNA form, the CDR3 reads TGCGCCAGCAGCTCGGGCGCCTCGGGAGGGCCGACAGATACGCAGTATTTT.

The chain recombines TRBV5-1 with TRBJ2-1; possibly TRBD1 or TRBD2 for D (5 bases each). The germline CDR1 and CDR2 sequences are SGHRS and YFSETQ. Trimming cost V 4 bases and J 9 bases, with 11 bases left between them. This CDR3 is built from 12 residues. This chain's CDR3 is CASSEGMGEQFF. DNA for the CDR3: TGCGCCAGCAGCGAGGGGATGGGTGAGCAGTTCTTC.

Concerning this clonotype itself: The junction departs from germline at one end; a sequencing error may be responsible. The chain combines TRBV28 with TRBJ2-1; D unresolved. Germline V CDR1 and CDR2: MDHEN, SYDVKM. The CDR3 consists of 16 residues. Here the CDR3 DNA reads TGTGCCAGCAGTTTATGGACAAGAGGCTCCTACGATGAGCAGTTCTTC. It yields the protein CASSLWTRGSYDEQFF.

The V call is TRBV10-3, the J call TRBJ2-5; 8 bases map to TRBD1. The CDR3 covers 13 residues. In germline, CDR1 is ENHRY, CDR2 SYGVKD. V lost 6 bases and J lost 6; bases outside the gene matches: 6. CDR3 amino acids: CAISQGAIKTQYF. The CDR3 coding sequence is TGTGCCATCAGCCAGGGGGCTATCAAGACCCAGTACTTC.

The chain joins TRBV12-5 to TRBJ1-1; 11 bases align to TRBD1. This CDR3 has 15 amino acids. Germline-derived CDR1 and CDR2 are LGHNT and FRNRAP. The junction had 9 bases not matched to a gene; V was cut back by 7 bases and J by 5 bases. CDR3 residues: CASALRTGGETEAFF. CDR3 nucleotides: TGTGCTAGTGCCCTCCGGACAGGGGGCGAGACTGAAGCTTTCTTT.

The V gene is TRBV20-1, the J gene TRBJ2-1; 8 nucleotides agree with TRBD1. CDR1 DFQATT and CDR2 SNEGSKA come from the germline V gene (reference sequence). Trimming at V came to 1 base and at J to 6 bases, leaving 5 bases not matched to a gene. The CDR3 spans 14 residues. The CDR3 coding sequence is TGCAGTGCTAGAGGATTTACAGGGGGCAATGAGCAGTTCTTC. Amino acid sequence: CSARGFTGGNEQFF.